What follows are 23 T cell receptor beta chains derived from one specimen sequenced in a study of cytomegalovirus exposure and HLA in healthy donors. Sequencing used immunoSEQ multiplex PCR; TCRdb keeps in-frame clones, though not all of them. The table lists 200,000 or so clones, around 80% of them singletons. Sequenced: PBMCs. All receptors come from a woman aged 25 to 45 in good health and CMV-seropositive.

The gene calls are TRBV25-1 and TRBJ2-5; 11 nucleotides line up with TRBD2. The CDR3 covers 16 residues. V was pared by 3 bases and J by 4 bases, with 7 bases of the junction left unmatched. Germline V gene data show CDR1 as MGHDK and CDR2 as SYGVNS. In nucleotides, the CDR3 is TGTGCCAGCAGTGAGTCCCTAGCGGGAGGCGTAGAGACCCAGTACTTC. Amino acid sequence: CASSESLAGGVETQYF.

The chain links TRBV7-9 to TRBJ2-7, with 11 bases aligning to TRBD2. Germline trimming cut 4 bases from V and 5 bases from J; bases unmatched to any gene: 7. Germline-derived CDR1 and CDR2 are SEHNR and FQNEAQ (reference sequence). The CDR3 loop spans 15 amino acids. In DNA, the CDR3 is TGTGCCAGCAGCTCCGTCACTAGCGGGAGCGACGAGCAGTACTTC. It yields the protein CASSSVTSGSDEQYF.

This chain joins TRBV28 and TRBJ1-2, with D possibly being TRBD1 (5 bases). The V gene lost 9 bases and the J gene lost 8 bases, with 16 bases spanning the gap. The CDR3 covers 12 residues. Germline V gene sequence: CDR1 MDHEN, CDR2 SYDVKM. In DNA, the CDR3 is TGTGCCAGTTTGACGGGGGGTCGGGGCTACACCTTC. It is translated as CASLTGGRGYTF.

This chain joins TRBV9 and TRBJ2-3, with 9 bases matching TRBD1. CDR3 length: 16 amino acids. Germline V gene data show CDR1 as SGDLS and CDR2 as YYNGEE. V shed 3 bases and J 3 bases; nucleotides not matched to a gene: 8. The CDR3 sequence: CASSAWDRVWTDTQYF. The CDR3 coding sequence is TGTGCCAGCAGCGCATGGGACAGGGTTTGGACAGATACGCAGTATTTT.

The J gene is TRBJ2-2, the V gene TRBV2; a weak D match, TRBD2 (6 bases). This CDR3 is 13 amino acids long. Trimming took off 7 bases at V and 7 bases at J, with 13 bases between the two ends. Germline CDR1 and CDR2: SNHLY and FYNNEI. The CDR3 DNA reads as TGTGCCAGCACCCGAGGAGGGGACGGGGAGCTGTTTTTT. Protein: CASTRGGDGELFF.

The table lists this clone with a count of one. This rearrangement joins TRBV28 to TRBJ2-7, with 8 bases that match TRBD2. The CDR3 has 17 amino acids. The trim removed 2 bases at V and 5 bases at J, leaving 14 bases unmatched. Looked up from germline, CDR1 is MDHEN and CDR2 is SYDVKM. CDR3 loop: CASSLAPGASGSHEQYF. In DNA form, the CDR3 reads TGTGCCAGCAGTTTAGCCCCCGGTGCCAGCGGGAGCCACGAGCAGTACTTC.

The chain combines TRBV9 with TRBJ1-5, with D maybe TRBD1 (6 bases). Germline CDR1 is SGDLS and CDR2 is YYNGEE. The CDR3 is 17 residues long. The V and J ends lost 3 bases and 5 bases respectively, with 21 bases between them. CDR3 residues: CASSALLRQAADQPQHF. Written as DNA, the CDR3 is TGTGCCAGCAGCGCCCTCCTGAGACAGGCGGCGGATCAGCCCCAGCATTTT.

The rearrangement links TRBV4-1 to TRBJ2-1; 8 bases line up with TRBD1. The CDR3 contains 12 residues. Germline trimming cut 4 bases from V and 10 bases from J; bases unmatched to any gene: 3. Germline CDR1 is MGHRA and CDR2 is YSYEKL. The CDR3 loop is CASSPGTGEQFF. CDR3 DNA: TGCGCCAGCAGCCCTGGGACAGGAGAGCAGTTCTTC.

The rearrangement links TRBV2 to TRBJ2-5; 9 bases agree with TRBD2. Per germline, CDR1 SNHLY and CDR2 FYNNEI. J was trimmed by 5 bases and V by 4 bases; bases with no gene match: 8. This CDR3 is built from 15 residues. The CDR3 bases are TGTGCCAGCAGTGTGTTAGCGGGAGTTTGGGAGACCCAGTACTTC. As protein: CASSVLAGVWETQYF.

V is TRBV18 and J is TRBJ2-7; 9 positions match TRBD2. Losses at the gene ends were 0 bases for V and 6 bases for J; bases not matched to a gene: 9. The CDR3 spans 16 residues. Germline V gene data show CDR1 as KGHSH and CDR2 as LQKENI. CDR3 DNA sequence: TGTGCCAGCTCACCACCGGCGGGAGGGGTTTCTGGCGAGCAGTACTTC. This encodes CASSPPAGGVSGEQYF.

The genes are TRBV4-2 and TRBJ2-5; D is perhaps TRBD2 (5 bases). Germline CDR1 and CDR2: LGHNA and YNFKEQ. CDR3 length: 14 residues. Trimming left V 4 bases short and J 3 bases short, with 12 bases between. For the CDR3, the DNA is TGTGCCAGCAGCCTCAGCGGAGGTGAAGAGACCCAGTACTTC. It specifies CASSLSGGEETQYF.

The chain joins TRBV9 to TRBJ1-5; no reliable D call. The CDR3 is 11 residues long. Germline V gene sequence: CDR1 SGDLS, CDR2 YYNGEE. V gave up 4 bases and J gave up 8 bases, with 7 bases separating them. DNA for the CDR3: TGTGCCAGCAGCACCCGGGAGCCCCAGCATTTT. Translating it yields CASSTREPQHF. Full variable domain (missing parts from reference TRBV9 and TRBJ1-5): DSGVTQTPKHLITATGQRVTLRCSPRSGDLSVYWYQQSLDQGLQFLIQYYNGEERAKGNILERFSAQQFPDLHSELNLSSLELGDSALYFCASSTREPQHFGDGTRLSIL.

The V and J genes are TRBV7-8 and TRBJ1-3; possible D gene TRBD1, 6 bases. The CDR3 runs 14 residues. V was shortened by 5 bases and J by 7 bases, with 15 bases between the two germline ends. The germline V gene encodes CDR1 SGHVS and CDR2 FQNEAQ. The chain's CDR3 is CASSRPGQGNTIYF. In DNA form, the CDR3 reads TGTGCCAGCAGCCGGCCGGGACAAGGGAACACCATATATTTT.

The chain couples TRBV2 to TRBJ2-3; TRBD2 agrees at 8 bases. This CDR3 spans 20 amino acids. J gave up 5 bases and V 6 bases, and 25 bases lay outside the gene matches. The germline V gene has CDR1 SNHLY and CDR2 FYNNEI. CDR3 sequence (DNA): TGTGCCAGCAGATTAGTCCCGGGACTAAGCCGGGGGGGGAATCTAGATACGCAGTATTTT. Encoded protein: CASRLVPGLSRGGNLDTQYF.

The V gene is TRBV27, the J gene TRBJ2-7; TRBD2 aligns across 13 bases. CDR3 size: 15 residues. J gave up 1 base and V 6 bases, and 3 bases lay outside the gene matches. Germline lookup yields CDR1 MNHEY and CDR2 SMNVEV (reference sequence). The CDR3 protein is CASSRLAGGSYEQYF. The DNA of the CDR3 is TGTGCCAGCAGCCGACTAGCGGGGGGTTCCTACGAGCAGTACTTC.

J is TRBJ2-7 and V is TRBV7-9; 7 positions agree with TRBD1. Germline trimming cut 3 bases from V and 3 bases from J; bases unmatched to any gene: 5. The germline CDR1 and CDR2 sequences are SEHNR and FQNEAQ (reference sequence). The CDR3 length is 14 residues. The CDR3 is CASSLNAGGYEQYF. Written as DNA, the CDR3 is TGTGCCAGCAGCTTGAACGCAGGGGGCTACGAGCAGTACTTC.

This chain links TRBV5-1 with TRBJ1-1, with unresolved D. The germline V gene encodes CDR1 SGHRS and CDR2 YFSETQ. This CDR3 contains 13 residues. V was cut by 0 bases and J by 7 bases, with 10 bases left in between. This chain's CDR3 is CASSLVSGSEAFF. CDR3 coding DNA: TGCGCCAGCAGCTTGGTTTCAGGAAGTGAAGCTTTCTTT.

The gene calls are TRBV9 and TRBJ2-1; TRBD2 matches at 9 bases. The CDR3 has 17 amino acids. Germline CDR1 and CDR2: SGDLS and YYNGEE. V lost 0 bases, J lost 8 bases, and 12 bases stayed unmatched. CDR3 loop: CASSVGGGASQGYEQFF. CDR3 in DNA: TGTGCCAGCAGCGTAGGCGGGGGGGCTAGTCAGGGCTATGAGCAGTTCTTC.

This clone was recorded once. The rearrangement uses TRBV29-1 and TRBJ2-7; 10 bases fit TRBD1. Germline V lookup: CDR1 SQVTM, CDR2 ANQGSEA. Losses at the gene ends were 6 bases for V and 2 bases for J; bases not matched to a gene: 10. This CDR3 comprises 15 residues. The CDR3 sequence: CSVRKGTGDAYEQYF. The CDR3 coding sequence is TGCAGCGTCAGAAAGGGGACAGGGGATGCCTACGAGCAGTACTTC.

CDR3 loop: CAIRRTGNTEAFF. CDR3 DNA: TGTGCCATCCGCAGGACAGGGAACACTGAAGCTTTCTTT. V is TRBV15 and J is TRBJ1-1; 7 bases match TRBD1. The V gene end was trimmed by 10 bases and the J gene end by 1 base; junction bases not matched to a gene: 6. The length of the CDR3 is 13 residues. Germline CDR1 LNHNV, CDR2 YYDKDF (reference sequence).

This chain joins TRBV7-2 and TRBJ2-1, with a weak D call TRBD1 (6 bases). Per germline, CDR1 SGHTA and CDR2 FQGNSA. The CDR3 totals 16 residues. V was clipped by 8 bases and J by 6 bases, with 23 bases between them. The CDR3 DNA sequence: TGTGCCAGCCGACCTTATGGACAGTCGGGATCCAATGAGCAGTTCTTC. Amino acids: CASRPYGQSGSNEQFF.

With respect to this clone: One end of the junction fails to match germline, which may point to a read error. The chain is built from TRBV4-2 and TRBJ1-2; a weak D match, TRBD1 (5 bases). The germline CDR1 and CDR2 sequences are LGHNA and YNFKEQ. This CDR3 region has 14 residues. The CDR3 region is CASSQGAGWDGYTF. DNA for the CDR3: TGTGCCAGCAGTCAAGGGGCAGGGTGGGATGGCTACACCTTC.

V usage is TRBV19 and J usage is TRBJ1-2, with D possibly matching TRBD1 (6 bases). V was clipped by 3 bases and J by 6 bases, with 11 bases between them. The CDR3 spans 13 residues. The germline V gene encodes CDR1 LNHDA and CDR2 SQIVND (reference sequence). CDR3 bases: TGTGCCAGTAGTATGCGCAGGGGAGATGGCTACACCTTC. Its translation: CASSMRRGDGYTF.